The 22 T cell receptor beta chains reported below all come from one sample, sequenced in a study of blood T cell repertoires in COVID-19. Assay used: immunoSEQ multiplex PCR; TCRdb lists only in-frame clones, some missing. This table has approximately 62,000 clones, roughly 71% appearing once. Sequenced sample: peripheral blood. These receptors were obtained from a woman aged 50 to 60 with active or convalescent COVID-19.

J is TRBJ2-7 and V is TRBV25-1, with 9 bases aligning to TRBD2. The CDR3 has 14 residues. V trimming: 5 bases; J trimming: 5 bases; junction bases outside the gene matches: 7. Per germline, CDR1 MGHDK and CDR2 SYGVNS. The CDR3 DNA is TGTGCCAGCAGTCGGCGCGGGAGGGACCACGAGCAGTACTTC. Amino acids: CASSRRGRDHEQYF.

V and J are TRBV7-8 and TRBJ2-7, with D unclear. This CDR3 is built from 12 residues. Trimming cost V 5 bases and J 5 bases, with 10 bases left between them. Germline loops: CDR1 SGHVS, CDR2 FQNEAQ. The CDR3 DNA sequence: TGTGCCAGCAGCCCTCCTATGAACGAGCAGTACTTC. It specifies CASSPPMNEQYF.

This clone was observed at least ten times. This chain uses TRBV30 with TRBJ2-5; 7 positions agree with TRBD2. Germline CDR1 reads GTSNPN; CDR2 reads SVGIG (reference sequence). Trimming at V came to 0 bases and at J to 3 bases, leaving 4 bases not matched to a gene. The CDR3 covers 14 residues. Here the CDR3 DNA reads TGTGCCTGGAGTGTACCCGCGGGAGAAGAGACCCAGTACTTC. It specifies CAWSVPAGEETQYF.

This chain links TRBV7-3 with TRBJ1-1, with D possibly matching TRBD1 (5 bases). V was clipped by 4 bases and J by 2 bases, with 8 bases between them. The CDR3 contains 13 residues. CDR1 SGHTA and CDR2 FQGTGA come from the germline V gene. CDR3 sequence reads: CASSSTGNTEAFF. In DNA form, the CDR3 reads TGTGCCAGCAGCTCCACAGGTAACACTGAAGCTTTCTTT.

The chain carries TRBV6-2 or TRBV6-3 and TRBJ2-7, with 7 bases fitting TRBD2. Per the germline V gene, CDR1 is MNHEY and CDR2 is SVGEGT. J lost 1 base, V lost 0 bases, and 3 bases had no gene match. There are 15 residues in the CDR3. Written as DNA, the CDR3 is TGTGCCAGCAGTTACTCGGCGGGAGCGTCCTACGAGCAGTACTTC. Its translation is CASSYSAGASYEQYF.

The chain carries TRBV6-1 and TRBJ2-1; 11 bases agree with TRBD2. Germline V gene data show CDR1 as MNHNS and CDR2 as SASEGT. J was trimmed by 6 bases and V by 2 bases; bases with no gene match: 0. The CDR3 totals 14 residues. The CDR3, as DNA: TGTGCCAGCAGTGAACTAGCGGGAGGCAATGAGCAGTTCTTC. It codes for CASSELAGGNEQFF.

CDR3 in amino acids: CASSVEGLGTGELFF. In DNA form, the CDR3 reads TGTGCCAGCAGTGTTGAGGGCCTCGGGACCGGGGAGCTGTTTTTT. The gene calls are TRBV2 and TRBJ2-2; perhaps TRBD2 as D (5 bases). Germline V lookup: CDR1 SNHLY, CDR2 FYNNEI. This CDR3 region has 15 residues. The V and J ends lost 4 bases and 5 bases respectively, with 14 bases between them.

This chain joins TRBV5-1 and TRBJ2-5; 7 bases fit TRBD1. Germline loops: CDR1 SGHRS, CDR2 YFSETQ. V lost 1 base to trimming and J lost 5 bases; unmatched junction nucleotides: 8. The CDR3 has 15 residues. The CDR3 DNA sequence: TGCGCCAGCAGCTTGTACAGGGGAGTAATGGAGACCCAGTACTTC. It codes for CASSLYRGVMETQYF.

This chain uses TRBV2 with TRBJ1-1; D unresolved. The CDR3 extends over 14 amino acids. In germline, CDR1 is SNHLY, CDR2 FYNNEI. V was cut by 3 bases and J by 6 bases, with 14 bases left in between. The CDR3 DNA follows: TGTGCCAGCAGTGATTTGGGAGGTCGGCCTGAAGCTTTCTTT. It specifies CASSDLGGRPEAFF.

V and J are TRBV2 and TRBJ1-6, with D tentatively TRBD1 (5 bases). The V gene's germline CDR1 is SNHLY and CDR2 FYNNEI. The V end lost 9 bases, the J end lost 7 bases, and 16 bases lay between the germline ends. This CDR3 is built from 14 residues. CDR3 in amino acids: CARGSEDRNSPLHF. In DNA, the CDR3 is TGTGCCAGGGGGTCCGAAGACAGAAATTCACCCCTCCACTTT.

CDR3 protein: CASSNRATYNEQFF. CDR3 nucleotide sequence: TGTGCCAGCAGCAACAGGGCCACCTACAATGAGCAGTTCTTC. The V gene is TRBV27, the J gene TRBJ2-1, with D possibly matching TRBD1 (6 bases). The CDR3 is 14 amino acids. V was trimmed by 6 bases and J by 2 bases, leaving 11 bases between them. The germline CDR1 and CDR2 sequences are MNHEY and SMNVEV (reference sequence).

V usage is TRBV12-5 and J usage is TRBJ2-3, with D possibly being TRBD2 (6 bases). Between the trimmed V and J ends, which lost 3 bases and 3 bases, there was a span of 16 bases. CDR1 and CDR2 from the germline V gene are LGHNT and FRNRAP. The CDR3 spans 16 residues. The CDR3 sequence: CASGFPIAVITDTQYF. The CDR3 DNA reads as TGTGCTAGTGGTTTTCCGATAGCGGTCATAACAGATACGCAGTATTTT.

The chain uses TRBV24-1 and TRBJ1-1; a weak D match, TRBD1 (6 bases). The CDR3 has 13 residues. Deletions cut 3 bases from V and 5 bases from J, with 9 bases between. Germline loops: CDR1 KGHDR, CDR2 SFDVKD. CDR3 nucleotides: TGTGCCACCAGTGATGTACAGGGAACTGAAGCTTTCTTT. This gives the protein CATSDVQGTEAFF.

This clone was detected a few times. This sequence joins TRBV5-1 and TRBJ2-3, with a weak D call TRBD2 (6 bases). Germline CDR1 and CDR2: SGHRS and YFSETQ. CDR3 length equals 15 residues. The germline V and J ends were trimmed by 4 bases and 2 bases, with 14 bases remaining between them. The CDR3 sequence: CASSIGTFYTDTQYF. The CDR3 bases are TGCGCCAGCAGCATAGGGACTTTCTACACAGATACGCAGTATTTT. The variable domain in full, with the rest retrieved from reference TRBV5-1 and TRBJ2-3, is KAGVTQTPRYLIKTRGQQVTLSCSPISGHRSVSWYQQTPGQGLQFLFEYFSETQRNKGNFPGRFSGRQFSNSRSEMNVSTLELGDSALYLCASSIGTFYTDTQYFGPGTRLTVL.

The chain has TRBV12-3 or TRBV12-4 and TRBJ1-2; no firm D call. The CDR3 runs 12 residues. V was shortened by 6 bases and J by 3 bases, with 8 bases between the two germline ends. The CDR3 reads CASRAEDYGYTF. The DNA for the CDR3 is TGTGCCAGCAGGGCCGAGGACTATGGCTACACCTTC.

The chain links TRBV5-1 to TRBJ1-4, with TRBD1 matching 8 bases. V lost 1 base to trimming and J lost 4 bases; unmatched junction nucleotides: 6. The length of the CDR3 is 16 residues. Germline values: CDR1 SGHRS, CDR2 YFSETQ. The CDR3 loop reads CASSLTIGQGNEKLFF. Here the CDR3 DNA reads TGCGCCAGCAGCTTGACCATCGGACAGGGTAATGAAAAACTGTTTTTT.

V gene TRBV7-6 combines with J gene TRBJ2-7; tentatively, D is TRBD1 (6 bases). Germline V gene data show CDR1 as SGHVS and CDR2 as FNYEAQ. This CDR3 spans 18 amino acids. V gave up 4 bases and J gave up 0 bases, with 22 bases separating them. Written as DNA, the CDR3 is TGTGCCAGCAGCTCATTCCCTCCCCAGACAGGCGGCTCCTACGAGCAGTACTTC. This encodes CASSSFPPQTGGSYEQYF. The variable domain in full, with the rest retrieved from reference TRBV7-6 and TRBJ2-7, is GAGVSQSPRYKVTKRGQDVALRCDPISGHVSLYWYRQALGQGPEFLTYFNYEAQQDKSGLPNDRFSAERPEGSISTLTIQRTEQRDSAMYRCASSSFPPQTGGSYEQYFGPGTRLTVT.

This clone was counted a few times. The rearrangement joins TRBV10-3 to TRBJ2-7; 11 bases are shared with TRBD2. CDR1 and CDR2 from the germline V gene are ENHRY and SYGVKD. The trim removed 0 bases at V and 3 bases at J, leaving 1 base unmatched. The CDR3 extends over 15 amino acids. Here the CDR3 reads CAISESTSGGYEQYF. CDR3 nucleotides: TGTGCCATCAGTGAGTCTACTAGCGGGGGCTACGAGCAGTACTTC.

V is TRBV6-5 and J is TRBJ2-7, with D possibly TRBD2 on 6 matching bases. Trimming stripped 5 bases from V and 2 bases from J, with 10 bases between. This CDR3 is built from 13 residues. Germline V gene sequence: CDR1 MNHEY, CDR2 SVGAGI. The CDR3 nucleotides read TGTGCCAGCAGTCCGGGACTCCCCTACGAGCAGTACTTC. Protein: CASSPGLPYEQYF.

The J gene is TRBJ1-1, the V gene TRBV7-3; TRBD1 aligns across 7 bases. The V and J ends lost 6 bases and 4 bases, in that order; junction bases with no gene match: 5. The CDR3 contains 13 residues. Germline V gene sequence: CDR1 SGHTA, CDR2 FQGTGA. In DNA form, the CDR3 reads TGTGCCAGCAGTAATCAGGGGGGCACTGAAGCTTTCTTT. Its translation: CASSNQGGTEAFF.

This clone was picked up a small number of times. V is TRBV4-2 and J is TRBJ1-5; D remains unclear. CDR3 length: 14 amino acids. The germline V and J ends were trimmed by 0 bases and 8 bases, with 11 bases remaining between them. Germline loops: CDR1 LGHNA, CDR2 YNFKEQ. CDR3 bases: TGTGCCAGCAGCCAAGAGGCAGGCGATAAGCCCCAGCATTTT. Its protein is CASSQEAGDKPQHF.

This clone was observed a handful of times. The V call is TRBV30, the J call TRBJ1-1, with D hard to call. The germline V gene has CDR1 GTSNPN and CDR2 SVGIG (reference sequence). V lost 1 base and J lost 4, with 7 bases in between. The CDR3 is made up of 12 amino acids. The CDR3 here is CAWSARGTEAFF. The DNA for the CDR3 is TGTGCCTGGAGTGCCCGGGGCACTGAAGCTTTCTTT.